The sample holds one count of the clone carrying this T cell receptor (beta chain). Antigen: not known. The CDR3 is 14 amino acids. Unmatched junction bases numbered 10, after V lost 6 bases and J lost 9 bases. Per the germline V gene, CDR1 is MDHEN and CDR2 is SYDVKM. TCRdb's table, derived via immunoSEQ multiplex PCR, lists solely in-frame clones and lacks some. Among 150,000 to 200,000 clones listed, over 85% were seen once. These data are taken from a study of cytomegalovirus exposure and HLA in healthy donors. Study details: The 90 to 150 validation repertoires, a later analysis reported, used the same platform as the approximately 670 repertoires from the first cohort.

Study-level findings and limits: There were some public TCRs occurring in many donors, but most TCR sequences were rare. The study put under 200 TCR beta chains on its list as cytomegalovirus-associated.

The TCR originated in a man in his late teens or twenties in good health and CMV-seropositive. The specimen was PBMCs. The chain carries TRBV28 and TRBJ1-5; 8 bases align to TRBD1. The CDR3 nucleotides are TGTGCCAGCAGCAGACAGGGGACCGTGCGGCCCCAGCATTTT. Its protein product is CASSRQGTVRPQHF. Complete variable domain (other parts from reference TRBV28 and TRBJ1-5): DVKVTQSSRYLVKRTGEKVFLECVQDMDHENMFWYRQDPGLGLRLIYFSYDVKMKEKGDIPEGYSVSREKKERFSLILESASTNQTSMYLCASSRQGTVRPQHFGDGTRLSIL.